Described below is a single T cell receptor beta chain sequence and its context. This entry is derived from a study of technical replicates of blood from several donors. CDR3 length equals 15 residues. Germline loops: CDR1 SGDLS, CDR2 YYNGEE. V was clipped by 3 bases and J by 2 bases; unmatched bases: 6. Repertoires were generated with immunoSEQ multiplex PCR, while TCRdb's copy carries only in-frame clones and drops some. The table shows 75,000 to 85,000 clones, with nearly 97% occurring only once. Input material: T cells isolated from PBMCs. This TCR derives from a human donor in good health. The chain couples TRBV9 to TRBJ2-7, with TRBD1 matching over 9 bases. The CDR3 region has the DNA TGTGCCAGCAGCGCCCGGGACAGGGATACCTACGAGCAGTACTTC. Translation gives CASSARDRDTYEQYF.